These T cell receptor beta chains were read from a single sample in a study of blood T cell repertoires in COVID-19. The protocol was immunoSEQ multiplex PCR, while the TCRdb copy is restricted to in-frame clones and leaves out a portion. The sample shows hundreds of thousands of clones, under 95% of them seen only once. The sequenced sample consisted of peripheral blood. The receptors stem from a woman between 18 and 29 years old who had recovered from COVID-19. The CDR3 runs from the conserved cysteine through the conserved F or W. The order of the fields is J gene, D gene, clone size, V gene, CDR3 DNA, CDR3 protein. The D gene is left open where the match is weak. The size entry is marked missing in some rows and otherwise reads once, few, many or a size class.

>TRBJ1-5|TRBD1|-|TRBV29-1
TGCAGCGTTGGGCTATTAACAGGGGGTAGCAATCAGCCCCAGCATTTT
CSVGLLTGGSNQPQHF
>TRBJ2-5|TRBD1|-|TRBV7-2
TGTGCCAGCAGCTTCTTATGGCGAGACAGGGACAAAATAGAGACCCAGTACTTC
CASSFLWRDRDKIETQYF
>TRBJ1-6|-|-|TRBV9
TGTGCCAGCAGCGTAGCTTTTCGGAATTCACCCCTCCACTTT
CASSVAFRNSPLHF
>TRBJ1-1|-|once|TRBV7-9
TGTGCCAGCACAGGGGAAGTGACTGAAGCTTTCTTT
CASTGEVTEAFF
>TRBJ2-5|TRBD2|few|TRBV11-3
TGTGCCAGCAGCTTCGGACTAGCGGGAGGGAGGTTCCTACAAGAGACCCAGTACTTC
CASSFGLAGGRFLQETQYF
>TRBJ1-6|-|-|TRBV4-1
TGCGCCAGCAGCCAAGAATTCTCCGCACCTACTAATTCACCCCTCCACTTT
CASSQEFSAPTNSPLHF
>TRBJ1-1|-|-|TRBV6-5
TGTGCCAGCACCCCCCGGGGATGGAACACTGAAGCTTTCTTT
CASTPRGWNTEAFF
>TRBJ2-1|-|-|TRBV6-2/TRBV6-3
TGTGCCAGCAGTCAACAGGGTGAGCAGTTCTTC
CASSQQGEQFF
>TRBJ2-3|-|-|TRBV4-1
TGCGCCAGCAGCCTTGAGCGGGCGGATACGCAGTATTTT
CASSLERADTQYF
>TRBJ1-2|-|-|TRBV24-1
TGTGCCACCAGTGTAACGGCTAACTATGGCTACACCTTC
CATSVTANYGYTF
>TRBJ1-2|TRBD1|once|TRBV5-6
TGTGCCAGCAACAGATGGTGGGACAGGGCTAACTATGGCTACACCTTC
CASNRWWDRANYGYTF
>TRBJ1-2|-|-|TRBV7-9
TGTGCCAGCAGCTTAGCCAGGACAGACGGTAATGGCTACACCTTC
CASSLARTDGNGYTF
>TRBJ1-2|-|-|TRBV20-1
TGCAGTGCTAGTTACACAGGGCGCTTGAGCTATGGCTACACCTTC
CSASYTGRLSYGYTF
>TRBJ1-1|-|-|TRBV6-6
TGTGCCAGCAGTTCGCACGGCCCCGGGGAGGGCACTGAAGCTTTCTTT
CASSSHGPGEGTEAFF
>TRBJ1-5|TRBD1|-|TRBV5-6
TGTGCCAGCAGCTTGGGAAGGGGGCCCATCTATAGCAATCAGCCCCAGCATTTT
CASSLGRGPIYSNQPQHF
>TRBJ1-2|-|-|TRBV2
TGTGCCAGCAGGCCTCTAGGGGTTAAAAACTATGGCTACACCTTC
CASRPLGVKNYGYTF
>TRBJ2-2|TRBD1|-|TRBV6-2/TRBV6-3
TGTGCCAGCAGTTTCCCAGACAGGGGAGAGCCCACCGGGGAGCTGTTTTTT
CASSFPDRGEPTGELFF
>TRBJ2-4|-|-|TRBV4-3
TGCGCCAGCAGCCAAGAATGGCGGTTCGTAGCCAAAAACATTCAGTACTTC
CASSQEWRFVAKNIQYF
>TRBJ2-3|-|-|TRBV30
TGTGCCTGTAGAGGGTGGGGCACAGATACGCAGTATTTT
CACRGWGTDTQYF
>TRBJ2-5|TRBD1|-|TRBV7-9
TGTGCCAGCAGTTCGACAGGGCACCAAGAGACCCAGTACTTC
CASSSTGHQETQYF
>TRBJ1-5|-|-|TRBV7-2
TGTGCCAGCAGCTTAGCACCGGGGAGAGCTGATCAGCCCCAGCATTTT
CASSLAPGRADQPQHF
>TRBJ1-1|TRBD1|-|TRBV19
TGTGCCACTCTCAGACAGGGTCGGGTTACTAAGGCTTTCTTT
CATLRQGRVTKAFF
>TRBJ1-2|-|-|TRBV13
TGTGCCAGCAGCCCACCTGGGGCAGGATATGGCTACACCTTC
CASSPPGAGYGYTF
>TRBJ2-5|TRBD2|-|TRBV2
TGTGCCAGCAGTGCGACTAGCGGGAGGGAAGAGACCCAGTACTTC
CASSATSGREETQYF
>TRBJ2-2|-|-|TRBV7-2
TGTGCCAGCAGCTCACCACCCGGGACTGGGGGGAACACCGGGGAGCTGTTTTTT
CASSSPPGTGGNTGELFF
>TRBJ2-3|TRBD1|-|TRBV4-3
TGCGCCAGCAGCCAAGAGTTACCGGGACAGGCATCGACAGATACGCAGTATTTT
CASSQELPGQASTDTQYF
>TRBJ1-5|-|-|TRBV30
TGTGCCTGGAAGCGGGGCACGGATCAGCCCCAGCATTTT
CAWKRGTDQPQHF
>TRBJ1-1|-|once|TRBV18
TGTGCCAGTGTTATCCGGAACACTGAAGCTTTCTTT
CASVIRNTEAFF
>TRBJ1-6|-|-|TRBV3-1/TRBV3-2
TGTGCCAGCAGCCAAGAGCAGTCCGGGAATTCACCCCTCCACTTT
CASSQEQSGNSPLHF
>TRBJ2-6|-|-|TRBV6-2/TRBV6-3
TGTGCCAGCAGCCCTATGGGGCCCCCATCTGGGGCCAACGTCCTGACTTTC
CASSPMGPPSGANVLTF
>TRBJ1-2|-|-|TRBV12-3/TRBV12-4
TGTGCCAGCACCCCGGGGGATGGCTACACCTTC
CASTPGDGYTF
>TRBJ2-3|-|-|TRBV18
TGTGCCAGCTCACCACAAACGGAGGATACGCAGTATTTT
CASSPQTEDTQYF
>TRBJ1-2|-|-|TRBV11-2
TGTGCCAGCAGCTTAAGGGGATCTAACTATGGCTACACCTTC
CASSLRGSNYGYTF
>TRBJ1-3|TRBD1|once|TRBV5-5
TGTGCCAGCAGCCGCGACAGGGTCGGAAACACCATATATTTT
CASSRDRVGNTIYF
>TRBJ1-1|-|-|TRBV4-1
TGCGCCAGCAGCCTAGATGTGGACAGCCCGAACACTGAAGCTTTCTTT
CASSLDVDSPNTEAFF
>TRBJ2-2|TRBD2|-|TRBV14
TGTGCCAGCAGCCATCGACTAGCGGGATTCACCGGGGAGCTGTTTTTT
CASSHRLAGFTGELFF
>TRBJ2-3|-|-|TRBV19
TGTGCCAGTAGTATGGTTAGTCCCGATACGCAGTATTTT
CASSMVSPDTQYF
>TRBJ1-1|-|-|TRBV15
TGTGCCACCAGCAGAGATCGGCGGTTAGTTGAAGCTTTCTTT
CATSRDRRLVEAFF
>TRBJ2-3|TRBD2|-|TRBV5-1
TGCGCCAGCAGCTTGTTGGCGGGAGGGAGCACAGATACGCAGTATTTT
CASSLLAGGSTDTQYF
>TRBJ1-5|-|-|TRBV7-2
TGTGCCAGCAGCTTAGTGCTAGGGGCCGGCAATCAGCCCCAGCATTTT
CASSLVLGAGNQPQHF
>TRBJ1-2|-|-|TRBV5-5
TGTGCCAGCAGCTTCGAGAGGGCGGCCTATGGCTACACCTTC
CASSFERAAYGYTF
>TRBJ2-3|-|-|TRBV27
TGTGCCAGCAGTTTGACTAGTTCCGGCCCAGATACGCAGTATTTT
CASSLTSSGPDTQYF
>TRBJ1-2|-|-|TRBV27
TGTGCCAGCAGTTTATTTCAGGGCCACCCCTATGGCTACACCTTC
CASSLFQGHPYGYTF
>TRBJ1-1|-|-|TRBV14
TGTGCCAGCAGCCAATTCGTGGGGACACCCCAGGGGAACACTGAAGCTTTCTTT
CASSQFVGTPQGNTEAFF
>TRBJ2-2|TRBD1|-|TRBV11-2
TGTGCCAGCAGCTCGATGGGGACAGGGATCAGGGAGCTGTTTTTT
CASSSMGTGIRELFF
>TRBJ2-1|TRBD2|-|TRBV24-1
TGTGCCACCAGTGCCCACCCGGGGGGGACCTACAATGAGCAGTTCTTC
CATSAHPGGTYNEQFF
>TRBJ1-2|TRBD1|-|TRBV12-5
TGTGCTAGTGGTCTAGGGACAGAACCATATGGCTACACCTTC
CASGLGTEPYGYTF
>TRBJ2-3|TRBD2|-|TRBV7-8
TGTGCCAGCAGCCCAAAACTAGCGCATACGCCCGGGGGCACAGATACGCAGTATTTT
CASSPKLAHTPGGTDTQYF
>TRBJ1-1|-|-|TRBV5-4
TGTGCCAGCAGCTTTATGGGAGGGAGAATGAACACTGAAGCTTTCTTT
CASSFMGGRMNTEAFF
>TRBJ1-5|-|-|TRBV2
TGTGCCAGCAGTGACGGGGTTAGACAGCCCCAGCATTTT
CASSDGVRQPQHF
>TRBJ2-2|-|-|TRBV3-1/TRBV3-2
TGTGCCAGCAGCCAGGGGCGAAACACCGGGGAGCTGTTTTTT
CASSQGRNTGELFF
>TRBJ1-6|TRBD1|-|TRBV3-1/TRBV3-2
TGTGCCAGCAGCCATTACCGGGACAGCCACTATAATTCACCCCTCCACTTT
CASSHYRDSHYNSPLHF
>TRBJ1-2|-|-|TRBV27
TGTGCCAGCAGTTTATCGCCGAGTGACAGATTGTATGGCTACACCTTC
CASSLSPSDRLYGYTF
>TRBJ2-3|TRBD2|-|TRBV30
TGTGCCTGGGGGGGGATTAGCGGGTCGCTCCCGAATACGCAGTATTTT
CAWGGISGSLPNTQYF
>TRBJ2-5|TRBD2|-|TRBV19
TGTGCCAGTAGTATTGCGGGAGGGGGGGCCCAAGAGACCCAGTACTTC
CASSIAGGGAQETQYF
>TRBJ2-5|-|-|TRBV6-5
TGTGCCAGCACCGGGGGCCAAGAGACCCAGTACTTC
CASTGGQETQYF
>TRBJ1-5|TRBD1|-|TRBV6-2/TRBV6-3
TGTGCCAGCAGTGCCGGGACAGATTATCAGCCCCAGCATTTT
CASSAGTDYQPQHF